This entry lists 23 T cell receptor beta chains sequenced from one sample in a study of blood T cells in healthy people across ages. The use of a sample-barcoded 5' primer and a J-beta primer mix characterized a second PCR of 7 to 11 cycles. TCRdb reprocessed the 5' RACE reads with MiXCR, giving one entry per CDR3 protein. The sample consists of approximately 700,000 distinct CDR3 sequences, less than 40% of them appearing once. Specimen: blood. The source of these receptors is a woman over 75 in good health.

This clonotype was seen many times. The V call is TRBV6-6, the J call TRBJ2-5; possibly TRBD2 for D (5 bases). Germline CDR1 reads MNHNY; CDR2 reads SVGAGI (reference sequence). The CDR3 is 11 residues long. The V end lost 0 bases, the J end lost 13 bases, and 9 bases lay between the germline ends. The CDR3 DNA sequence: TGTGCCAGCAGTTACTCTGGCGCGGGGTACTTC. It yields the protein CASSYSGAGYF.

This clonotype was seen at least ten times. This chain links TRBV7-2 with TRBJ1-2; TRBD1 agrees at 8 bases. This CDR3 has 15 amino acids. J was trimmed by 4 bases and V by 4 bases; bases with no gene match: 8. Germline values: CDR1 SGHTA, CDR2 FQGNSA. DNA for the CDR3: TGTGCCAGCAGCTCAGGGGGCGGAGGACCCTATGGCTACACCTTC. Its protein product is CASSSGGGGPYGYTF.

The table lists this clonotype with many counts. The genes are TRBV13 and TRBJ2-6, with 9 bases matching TRBD1. CDR1 is PRHDT and CDR2 is FYEKMQ in the germline V gene (reference sequence). CDR3 length equals 18 residues. V dropped 4 bases and J dropped 0; count of bases not matched to a gene: 7. CDR3 sequence reads: CASSSSGQGFSGANVLTF. The CDR3 DNA sequence: TGTGCCAGCAGCTCATCGGGACAGGGATTCTCTGGGGCCAACGTCCTGACTTTC. The full variable domain, its missing parts supplied by reference TRBV13 and TRBJ2-6, is AAGVIQSPRHLIKEKRETATLKCYPIPRHDTVYWYQQGPGQDPQFLISFYEKMQSDKGSIPDRFSAQQFSDYHSELNMSSLELGDSALYFCASSSSGQGFSGANVLTFGAGSRLTVL.

This clonotype was found many times. This chain links TRBV4-2 with TRBJ2-5; 7 nucleotides agree with TRBD2. Losses at the gene ends were 4 bases for V and 1 base for J; bases not matched to a gene: 6. There are 15 residues in the CDR3. CDR1 and CDR2 from the germline V gene are LGHNA and YNFKEQ. This CDR3 is CASSPGVAGQETQYF. The CDR3 bases are TGTGCCAGCAGCCCGGGTGTAGCGGGCCAAGAGACCCAGTACTTC.

Ten or more counts support this clonotype. The rearrangement joins TRBV6-5 to TRBJ2-7; 9 bases map to TRBD1. The CDR3 is made up of 14 amino acids. V lost 6 bases and J lost 5; bases outside the gene matches: 8. CDR1 is MNHEY, CDR2 SVGAGI, per germline. CDR3 coding DNA: TGTGCCAGCAGGACCGGGACAGGGACCCACGAGCAGTACTTC. Translating it yields CASRTGTGTHEQYF.

Concerning this clonotype: Likely a read error: the CDR3 ends without its conserved phenylalanine or tryptophan. The chain links TRBV11-1 to TRBJ2-5; D is possibly TRBD1 or TRBD2 (5 bases each). Looked up from germline, CDR1 is SGHAT and CDR2 is FQDESV (reference sequence). The CDR3 has 14 residues. The CDR3 loop reads CASSTGTAEKTQYY. In DNA form, the CDR3 reads TGCGCCAGCAGCACCGGGACGGCCGAAAAGACCCAGTACTAC.

This clonotype has a handful of counts. This chain connects TRBV20-1 to TRBJ2-5, with D perhaps matching TRBD2 (7 bases). Germline V gives CDR1 DFQATT, CDR2 SNEGSKA (reference sequence). CDR3 length: 14 amino acids. Trimming pared 6 bases from V and 0 bases from J, leaving 14 bases between. In DNA, the CDR3 is TGCAGTGCCTGGGGGGAGGGGGACCAAGAGACCCAGTACTTC. Protein product: CSAWGEGDQETQYF.

The chain recombines TRBV2 with TRBJ1-2, with unresolved D. The CDR3 totals 13 residues. Germline V lookup: CDR1 SNHLY, CDR2 FYNNEI. V was shortened by 5 bases and J by 7 bases, with 14 bases between the two germline ends. Written as DNA, the CDR3 is TGTGCCAGCAGTTCCGGGAGGGTCTGTGGCTACACCTTC. Protein: CASSSGRVCGYTF. Drawing the rest from reference TRBV2 and TRBJ1-2, the complete variable domain is EPEVTQTPSHQVTQMGQEVILRCVPISNHLYFYWYRQILGQKVEFLVSFYNNEISEKSEIFDDQFSVERPDGSNFTLKIRSTKLEDSAMYFCASSSGRVCGYTFGSGTRLTVV.

Worth noting for this clonotype: This clone may be a read error of a much larger clone one base away. This chain connects TRBV6-1 to TRBJ2-7; TRBD1 matches 8 bases. There are 16 residues in the CDR3. Germline assignment: CDR1 MNHNS and CDR2 SASEGT. J gave up 7 bases and V 5 bases, and 16 bases lay outside the gene matches. CDR3 loop: CASSFRPGQVHNEQYF. In DNA, the CDR3 is TGTGCCAGCAGTTTCAGACCGGGACAGGTTCACAATGAGCAGTACTTC.

In this sample, this clonotype turned up a few times. The V and J genes are TRBV30 and TRBJ1-4; 7 positions agree with TRBD1. V lost 8 bases and J lost 3; bases outside the gene matches: 3. This CDR3 is built from 12 residues. Germline lookup yields CDR1 GTSNPN and CDR2 SVGIG (reference sequence). CDR3 in DNA: TGTGCCCGCCAGGGGGCTAATGAAAAACTGTTTTTT. Translated, it gives CARQGANEKLFF.

Concerning this clonotype: One end of the junction is discordant with germline, which a read error may explain. In DNA, the CDR3 is TGTGCCATCAGTTTGAGGGGCCCCGCGAGGACTGATGCTTTCTTT. Its protein product is CAISLRGPARTDAFF. The chain recombines TRBV10-3 with TRBJ1-1; TRBD1 is a possible D gene (5 bases). The CDR3 sequence is 15 residues long. Germline V gives CDR1 ENHRY, CDR2 SYGVKD.

Concerning this clonotype itself: Just one base apart from a much larger clone, this may be a read error. The V call is TRBV4-2, the J call TRBJ1-1, with D uncertain. Germline CDR1 LGHNA, CDR2 YNFKEQ. CDR3 length: 13 residues. CDR3 sequence reads: CTSSQEVYTEAFF. The CDR3 DNA reads as TGTACCAGCAGCCAAGAGGTGTACACTGAAGCTTTCTTT.

The chain uses TRBV30 and TRBJ2-1; D is ambiguous. Trimming took off 3 bases at V and 2 bases at J, with 2 bases between the two ends. The CDR3 has 11 amino acids. Germline V CDR1 and CDR2: GTSNPN, SVGIG (reference sequence). CDR3 loop: CAWRPYNEQFF. Written as DNA, the CDR3 is TGTGCCTGGAGGCCCTACAATGAGCAGTTCTTC. The full variable domain, completed using reference TRBV30 and TRBJ2-1, is SQTIHQWPATLVQPVGSPLSLECTVEGTSNPNLYWYRQAAGRGLQLLFYSVGIGQISSEVPQNLSASRPQDRQFILSSKKLLLSDSGFYLCAWRPYNEQFFGPGTRLTVL.

This rearrangement joins TRBV12-3 or TRBV12-4 to TRBJ1-2; D is possibly TRBD1 (5 bases). Trimming took 3 bases from V and 1 from J, leaving 12 bases between them. The CDR3 spans 15 residues. The chain's CDR3 is CASSFSGLLNYGYTF. The CDR3 DNA is TGTGCCAGCAGTTTCTCAGGGCTTCTTAACTATGGCTACACCTTC.

The chain joins TRBV5-1 to TRBJ1-1; D may be TRBD1 (5 bases). Germline loops: CDR1 SGHRS, CDR2 YFSETQ. The CDR3 length is 14 residues. Trimming cost V 5 bases and J 4 bases, with 15 bases left between them. This CDR3 reads CASREETVSTEAFF. The CDR3 DNA sequence: TGCGCCAGCAGGGAAGAGACAGTGAGCACTGAAGCTTTCTTT.

This clonotype was counted at least ten times. The V gene is TRBV14, the J gene TRBJ2-7; TRBD1 or TRBD2 may be the D gene (5 bases each). The V gene's germline CDR1 is SGHDN and CDR2 FVKESK. This CDR3 comprises 14 residues. Deletions cut 4 bases from V and 0 bases from J, with 10 bases between. The CDR3 is CASSRGDYSYEQYF. Here the CDR3 DNA reads TGTGCCAGCAGCCGAGGGGATTACTCCTACGAGCAGTACTTC.

J is TRBJ1-1 and V is TRBV7-6; D remains ambiguous. CDR1 and CDR2 from the germline V gene are SGHVS and FNYEAQ. With 5 bases removed from V and 5 bases from J, the gap between germline ends came to 12 bases. The CDR3 extends over 13 amino acids. CDR3 nucleotides: TGTGCCAGCAGCCGAGGACGGGAAACTGAAGCTTTCTTT. Translating it yields CASSRGRETEAFF.

This clonotype showed up just a few times. The chain carries TRBV2 and TRBJ1-2, with a tentative D call TRBD1 (5 bases). The CDR3 is 11 amino acids. The germline V gene has CDR1 SNHLY and CDR2 FYNNEI. V dropped 4 bases and J dropped 8 bases, with 8 bases sitting between them. CDR3 amino acids: CASSAGVGYTF. The CDR3 DNA reads as TGTGCCAGCAGTGCGGGGGTCGGCTACACCTTC.

There are a few counts of this clonotype. This chain uses TRBV25-1 with TRBJ2-1, with a weak D call TRBD2 (6 bases). The germline V and J ends were trimmed by 3 bases and 4 bases, with 13 bases remaining between them. CDR1 MGHDK and CDR2 SYGVNS come from the germline V gene. This CDR3 spans 15 amino acids. The CDR3 DNA sequence: TGTGCCAGCAGTGATAGGCGCGGGGTGTACAATGAGCAGTTCTTC. Amino acids: CASSDRRGVYNEQFF.

This clonotype was recorded many times. The V and J genes are TRBV9 and TRBJ1-5; 9 positions match TRBD1. V lost 3 bases to trimming and J lost 5 bases; unmatched junction nucleotides: 12. This CDR3 has 17 amino acids. Germline V gene data show CDR1 as SGDLS and CDR2 as YYNGEE. This chain's CDR3 is CASSASPGTGRDQPQHF. The CDR3 DNA reads as TGTGCCAGCAGCGCTAGTCCCGGGACAGGGAGAGATCAGCCCCAGCATTTT.

This clonotype was seen ten or more times. The chain has TRBV4-2 and TRBJ2-5; the match to TRBD2 covers 7 bases. V lost 4 bases, J lost 3 bases, and 11 bases stayed unmatched. This CDR3 has 16 amino acids. Germline loops: CDR1 LGHNA, CDR2 YNFKEQ. The CDR3 coding sequence is TGTGCCAGCAGCCTCTCCATCGGGGGAGGGGAAGAGACCCAGTACTTC. Translating it yields CASSLSIGGGEETQYF.

As concerns this clonotype: The junction departs from the called germline gene at one end, perhaps through a read error. V is TRBV7-8 and J is TRBJ1-5, with D possibly matching TRBD1 (5 bases). The CDR3 totals 15 residues. Per germline, CDR1 SGHVS and CDR2 FQNEAQ. The CDR3 sequence is CASSAQGRGNQPRHF. The CDR3 DNA reads as TGTGCCAGCAGCGCGCAGGGTCGGGGCAATCAGCCCCGGCATTTT.

This clonotype has ten or more counts. The chain links TRBV7-9 to TRBJ1-2; D is undetermined. Trimming left V 3 bases short and J 8 bases short, with 13 bases between. Per the germline V gene, CDR1 is SEHNR and CDR2 is FQNEAQ (reference sequence). The CDR3 covers 13 residues. CDR3 amino acids: CASSFRGLEGYTF. CDR3 in DNA: TGTGCCAGCAGCTTCCGAGGACTGGAGGGCTACACCTTC.